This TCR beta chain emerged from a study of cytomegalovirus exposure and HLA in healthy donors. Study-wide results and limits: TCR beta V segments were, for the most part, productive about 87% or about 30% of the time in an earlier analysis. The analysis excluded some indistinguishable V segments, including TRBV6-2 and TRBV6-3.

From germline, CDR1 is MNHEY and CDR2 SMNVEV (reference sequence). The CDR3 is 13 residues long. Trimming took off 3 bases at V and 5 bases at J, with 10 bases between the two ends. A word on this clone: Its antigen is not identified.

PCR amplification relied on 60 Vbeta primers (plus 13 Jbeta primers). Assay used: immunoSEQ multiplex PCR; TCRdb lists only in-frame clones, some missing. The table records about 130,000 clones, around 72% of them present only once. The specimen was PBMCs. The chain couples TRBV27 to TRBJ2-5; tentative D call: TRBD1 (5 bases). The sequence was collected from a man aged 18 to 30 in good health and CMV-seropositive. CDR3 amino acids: CASSFSQGETQYF. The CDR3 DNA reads TGTGCCAGCAGTTTCAGTCAGGGTGAGACCCAGTACTTC.